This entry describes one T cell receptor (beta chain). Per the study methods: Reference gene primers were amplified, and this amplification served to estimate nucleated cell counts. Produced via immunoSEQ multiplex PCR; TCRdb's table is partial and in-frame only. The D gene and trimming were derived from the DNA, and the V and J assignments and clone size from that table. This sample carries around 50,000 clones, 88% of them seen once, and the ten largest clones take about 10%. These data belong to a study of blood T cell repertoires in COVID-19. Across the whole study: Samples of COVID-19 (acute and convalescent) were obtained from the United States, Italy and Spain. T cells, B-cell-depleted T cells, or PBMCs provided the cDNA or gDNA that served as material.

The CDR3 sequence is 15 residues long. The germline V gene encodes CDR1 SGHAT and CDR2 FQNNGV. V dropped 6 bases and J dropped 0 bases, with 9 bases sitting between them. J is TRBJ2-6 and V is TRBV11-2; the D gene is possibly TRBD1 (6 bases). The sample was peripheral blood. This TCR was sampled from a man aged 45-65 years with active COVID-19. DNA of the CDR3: TGTGCCAGCAGGCGACAGGTCTCTGGGGCCAACGTCCTGACTTTC. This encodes CASRRQVSGANVLTF.